What follows describes a single T cell receptor beta chain. In its sample, this clonotype was seen a few times. Its antigen remains undetermined. Per-base quality was not reported, and no clone a single base away is much larger than it. This sample is drawn from a study of massively parallel sequencing of T cell beta chains (dated by TCRdb to the late 2000s). Regarding the complete study: The study profiled human TCR beta CDR3 diversity in peripheral blood using 5'-RACE, Illumina short-read sequencing and a dedicated short-read assembly strategy. The full study reports these points: CDR3 beta lengths ranging from 21 to 81 nucleotides were observed, with a peak at 45 nucleotides. Usage of TRBV genes spanned from 0.008% to 0.01% for TRBV17 up to about 25% for TRBV20-1, while TRBJ usage spanned from about 1.5% for TRBJ2-6 up to about 17% for TRBJ2-1. Subsampling showed clonotype counts rising linearly with read number, indicating sequencing depth was far from saturation. Across the 36,000 or so distinct clonotypes, single-copy clonotypes accounted for around 65% of clonotypes yet represented only approximately 19% of assemblies. Because the RNA was pooled from many donors, population-average clonotype abundance rather than any individual repertoire is reflected in the results. A unique TRBV gene could be assigned to only around 23,000 (67.4%) of the clonotypes. Most clonotypes (about 65% of the roughly 30,000) were supported by a single sequence read, which could in principle inflate apparent diversity. The reported gene usage frequencies may have been skewed by preferential PCR amplification of some TRBV and TRBJ sequences.

The donor pool comprised a few hundred males and under 200 females, all aged about 18 to 40 years. From approximately 150 liters of pooled peripheral blood, peripheral leukocyte polyA+ RNA was isolated. A commercial mRNA preparation from normal human peripheral blood leukocytes pooled from 550 individuals was used as the starting material. TCRdb shows the sequencer as Illumina Genome Analyzer II. After two rounds of nested PCR using TRBC1/TRBC2-specific primers, a RACE product of roughly 520 bp was obtained and then gel-purified. First-strand cDNA was made with a TRBC-specific primer plus a template-switching oligonucleotide, which provided a 5' anchor for RACE. Since the RACE amplicon was too long to sequence directly with short reads, the amplicon was concatemerized by ligation and then sheared by sonication. PAGE was used to isolate a size fraction of 100 to 300 bp, and that fraction then underwent shotgun sequencing on the Illumina platform. In separate runs on an Illumina GAII, sequencing yielded 18.8 million 36-nt reads and 21.7 million 50-nt single-end reads. Concerning the study's data processing: iSSAKE, run with parameters -m 15, -o 2 and -r 0.7, was used to assemble the pooled about 41,000,000 reads. Reads that aligned to the ends of Ensembl TRBV gene predictions and carried unmatched junctional bases were used to seed de novo CDR3 beta assemblies. Clonotype abundance was estimated from the count of matching assembled contigs rather than from raw read depth. Of the assembled clonotypes, 2,098 (approximately 6%) were found to have in-frame stop codons and were removed, so that approximately 35,000 productive clonotypes were retained. Sanger sequencing of cloned RACE products gave about 280 unique TCR sequences, and around 70% of them were also found in the Illumina assembly. The public reads were run again by TCRdb, first through fastp at Q25 and then through MiXCR, and only productive beta chains were kept. Entries that share a CDR3 protein sequence are merged under the most common genes and DNA. The V and J calls and clone size come from TCRdb's table, not from the authors' own analysis. Within this sample are some 4,000 distinct CDR3 sequences, with about 37% of them counted one time only. The top ten clonotypes cover 2.5% to 3.5% of the sample.

The trim is 3 bases for V and 6 bases for J, with a gap of 6 bases between the germline ends. In the germline V gene, CDR1 corresponds to SGHAT and CDR2 to FQNNGV. The CDR3 sequence holds 12 residues, the cysteine and phenylalanine included. Only the CDR3 DNA is retained, 36 bases long and in frame from the first base. The chain is assembled from TRBV11-2 and TRBJ2-4; the D gene is perhaps TRBD1, from 5 matching bases. The sequenced material came from commercial RNA from peripheral blood pooled from many donors. The source is a pool of human donors in good health; the sample was commercial RNA pooled from many donors. In nucleotides, the sequence is TGTGCCAGCAGCTTCCAGGGAAACATTCAGTACTTC. Its protein reads: CASSFQGNIQYF.